This T cell receptor beta chain is drawn from a study of T cells in Graves' hyperthyroidism and ophthalmopathy. TCR beta CDR3 sequences were amplified from RNA transcripts. First-round RT-PCR with HTBI primers amplified the TCR CDR3 region. TCRdb reprocessed the multiplex PCR reads via MiXCR and lists one record per CDR3 protein. The data hold roughly 700,000 distinct CDR3 sequences, with roughly 32% observed a single time. The germline CDR1 and CDR2 sequences are SGHVS and FNYEAQ. The CDR3 has 21 residues if both end residues are counted. Worth noting for this clonotype: Because the CDR3's place on the DNA is in doubt, the DNA is left out and the CDR3 is given as listed by TCRdb.

The material sequenced was blood. The chain is built from TRBV7-6 and TRBJ1-2; the DNA was not used to check the table's D call, TRBD1. The receptor was derived from a woman between 35 and 50 years old with Graves' hyperthyroidism. CDR3: CASSFYICSARGGPANYGYTF.